The present T cell receptor (beta chain) was sequenced within a study of T cell repertoires in cytomegalovirus infection. Unmatched junction bases numbered 11, after V lost 9 bases and J lost 0 bases. This CDR3 is built from 17 residues. Per the germline V gene, CDR1 is MNHEY and CDR2 is SVGAGI. Using its own MiXCR run on the reads, TCRdb lists one record per CDR3 protein. The table has around 530,000 distinct CDR3 sequences, roughly 29% seen once. The sequencing input was PBMCs. This clonotype was sampled from a human donor in good health (CMV status not recorded). Some clones in this sample may be carry-over from other donors' samples. This rearrangement joins TRBV6-5 to TRBJ1-4; 9 bases map to TRBD1. The CDR3 protein is CASRTGDLPATNEKLFF. The CDR3 DNA reads TGTGCCAGTCGGACAGGGGACCTACCTGCAACTAATGAAAAACTGTTTTTT.